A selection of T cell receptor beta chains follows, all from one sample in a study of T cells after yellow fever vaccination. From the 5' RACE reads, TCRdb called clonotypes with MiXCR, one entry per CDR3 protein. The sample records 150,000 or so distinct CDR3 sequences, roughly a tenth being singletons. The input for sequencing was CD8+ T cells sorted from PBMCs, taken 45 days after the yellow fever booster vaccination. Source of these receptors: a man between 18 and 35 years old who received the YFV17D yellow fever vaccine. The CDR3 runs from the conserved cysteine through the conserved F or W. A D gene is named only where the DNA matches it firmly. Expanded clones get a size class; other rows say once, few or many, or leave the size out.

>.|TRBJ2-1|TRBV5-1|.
TGCGCCAGCAGCTCGCTTTCCTACAATGAGCAGTTCTTC
CASSSLSYNEQFF
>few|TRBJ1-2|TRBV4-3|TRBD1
TGCGCCAGCAGCCAAGAAAGCTTGGGACAGGGCGATGGCTACACCTTC
CASSQESLGQGDGYTF
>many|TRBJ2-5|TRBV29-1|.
TGCAGCGTTGAAGGCAACCAAGAGACCCAGTACTTC
CSVEGNQETQYF
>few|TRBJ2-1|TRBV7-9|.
TGTGCCAGCAGCTTTCTGTCTGAGCAGTTCTTC
CASSFLSEQFF
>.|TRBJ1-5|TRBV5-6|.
TGTGCCAGCAGCTTGGGGGGTATAGGACAGCCCCAGCATTTT
CASSLGGIGQPQHF
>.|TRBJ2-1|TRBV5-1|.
TGCGCCAGCAGCTTCGGACTTCACAATGAGCAGTTCTTC
CASSFGLHNEQFF
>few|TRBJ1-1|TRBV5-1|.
TGCGCCAGCAGCCGTACGGGGGCTGAAGCTTTCTTT
CASSRTGAEAFF
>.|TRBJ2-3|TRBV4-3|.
TGCGCCAGCAGCCACAATAAGGGTTTTACGCAGTATTTT
CASSHNKGFTQYF
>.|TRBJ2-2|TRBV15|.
TGTGCCACCAGCAGGTATCGGGGATCCACCGGGGAGCTGTTTTTT
CATSRYRGSTGELFF
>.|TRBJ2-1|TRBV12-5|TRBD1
TGTGCTAGTGGTTTTGGGGACAGGGGCGCGGTGGCTAGCGGTAATGAGCAGTTCTTC
CASGFGDRGAVASGNEQFF
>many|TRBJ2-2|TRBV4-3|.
TGCGCCAGCAGCCCGTTCGGAGGGACCGGGGAGCTGTTTTTT
CASSPFGGTGELFF
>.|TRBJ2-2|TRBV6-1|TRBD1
TGTGCCAGCAGACAGGACAGGGGGCGTCCCGGGGAGCTGTTTTTT
CASRQDRGRPGELFF
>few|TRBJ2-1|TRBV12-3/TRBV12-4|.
TGTGCCAGCAGCCTAGCCCTCTCCTACAATGAGCAGTTCTTC
CASSLALSYNEQFF
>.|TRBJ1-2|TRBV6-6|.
TGTGCCAGCAGTTACTCGACCAATACAGGGTACGACGGCTACACCTTC
CASSYSTNTGYDGYTF
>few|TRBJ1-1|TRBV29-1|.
TGCAGCGTCCGTGGGGGCATCTTTAAAGCTTTCTTT
CSVRGGIFKAFF
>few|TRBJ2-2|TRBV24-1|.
TGTGCCACCAGTGATCCGAAGAAGACTTCCGACACCGGGGAGCTGTTTTTT
CATSDPKKTSDTGELFF